These 28 T cell receptor beta chains were sequenced from one sample in a study of blood T cell repertoires in COVID-19 (dated by TCRdb to 2018 to 2020). The library was prepared using the immunoSEQ multiplex PCR assay. Not all clones reach the TCRdb copy of this immuneACCESS table, which keeps in-frame sequences only. Checked studies attribute under half of the gap to unresolved V genes and leave the rest unexplained. The sample table records about 130,000 clones; 84% of these occur just once. The ten top clones hold roughly 13% of the sample. The sample consisted of peripheral blood. All receptors derive from a human donor in a cohort sampled during active COVID-19.

The chain couples TRBV12-3 or TRBV12-4 to TRBJ2-7; possible D gene TRBD2, 6 bases. The length of the CDR3 is 12 residues. V lost 6 bases, J lost 4 bases, and 10 bases lay in between. The DNA for the CDR3 is TGTGCCAGCAGGGACTATCCATACGAGCAGTACTTC. This encodes CASRDYPYEQYF.

Only a few counts were recorded for this clone. The CDR3 protein is CASHPSVPDPSRSQYF. The CDR3 coding sequence is TGTGCCAGTCATCCCTCGGTCCCGGATCCCTCTAGATCGCAGTACTTC. This chain links TRBV18 with TRBJ2-7; no clear D gene. The CDR3 loop spans 16 amino acids. V lost 9 bases and J 9 bases, leaving 30 bases between the germline ends. Germline CDR1 is KGHSH and CDR2 is LQKENI.

This sequence joins TRBV4-1 and TRBJ2-3; 11 bases map to TRBD2. Trimming cost V 4 bases and J 2 bases; bases outside gene matches: 2. CDR1 is MGHRA, CDR2 YSYEKL, per germline. The CDR3 consists of 15 residues. Here the CDR3 DNA reads TGCGCCAGCAGCCTAGCGGGGGGGCTCACAGATACGCAGTATTTT. Translation: CASSLAGGLTDTQYF.

The chain joins TRBV19 to TRBJ2-7, with 7 bases lining up with TRBD1. Germline V CDR1 and CDR2: LNHDA, SQIVND (reference sequence). There are 14 residues in the CDR3. The J segment lost 3 bases and the V segment lost 6 bases, leaving 8 bases of the junction unmatched. As DNA, the CDR3 is TGTGCCAGTAGCCCGACAGGGCCTGTCTACGAGCAGTACTTC. As protein: CASSPTGPVYEQYF.

The rearrangement links TRBV5-1 to TRBJ1-2; a possible D gene is TRBD1 (5 bases). The germline CDR1 and CDR2 sequences are SGHRS and YFSETQ. Trimming stripped 0 bases from V and 2 bases from J, with 8 bases between. This CDR3 is built from 14 residues. The CDR3 region has the DNA TGCGCCAGCAGCTTGGGGGGCGCGAACTATGGCTACACCTTC. It specifies CASSLGGANYGYTF.

The chain joins TRBV5-4 to TRBJ2-5, with 10 positions matching TRBD2. This CDR3 comprises 17 residues. CDR1 and CDR2 (germline): SGHNT, YYREEE (reference sequence). Unmatched junction bases numbered 11, after V lost 3 bases and J lost 3 bases. CDR3 sequence reads: CASSWEKLAGGKETQYF. The CDR3 DNA reads TGTGCCAGCAGCTGGGAAAAATTAGCGGGGGGAAAAGAGACCCAGTACTTC.

The chain combines TRBV11-2 with TRBJ2-3; D not resolved. The CDR3 length is 15 residues. Germline loops: CDR1 SGHAT, CDR2 FQNNGV. The germline V and J ends were trimmed by 5 bases and 2 bases, with 14 bases remaining between them. The CDR3 DNA is TGTGCCAGCAGCCGAGCACGGGTTTCCACAGATACGCAGTATTTT. This translates into CASSRARVSTDTQYF.

The genes are TRBV7-9 and TRBJ1-1; D gene uncertain. V lost 1 base and J 1 base, leaving 10 bases between the germline ends. Germline V gives CDR1 SEHNR, CDR2 FQNEAQ (reference sequence). This CDR3 has 15 residues. The chain's CDR3 is CASSLVPPWNTEAFF. The CDR3 DNA reads as TGTGCCAGCAGCTTAGTTCCCCCTTGGAACACTGAAGCTTTCTTT.

The chain joins TRBV5-3 to TRBJ1-2, with 9 bases matching TRBD1. TRBV5-3 counts as an open reading frame of uncertain function. This CDR3 contains 18 residues. V lost 0 bases and J lost 4; bases outside the gene matches: 13. The CDR3, as DNA: TGTGCCAGAAGCTTGGACTTAGGGACAGGGTCGACCACCTATGGCTACACCTTC. It yields the protein CARSLDLGTGSTTYGYTF.

CDR3 nucleotides: TGTGCCAGCCGAGGTAACGGGGAGACCCAGTACTTC. This translates into CASRGNGETQYF. This chain uses TRBV6-5 with TRBJ2-5; no firm D call. This CDR3 spans 12 amino acids. Trimming shortened V by 8 bases and J by 5 bases, and 12 bases separated the two germline ends. Looked up from germline, CDR1 is MNHEY and CDR2 is SVGAGI.

Regarding this clone: Distinct nucleotide sequences in the sample also encode this CDR3. V gene TRBV5-6 combines with J gene TRBJ1-1; D might be TRBD1 (5 bases). V was shortened by 4 bases and J by 0 bases, with 7 bases between the two germline ends. The CDR3 runs to 13 residues. Germline lookup yields CDR1 SGHDT and CDR2 YYEEEE. The CDR3 DNA follows: TGTGCCAGCAGCCCCAGGGTGAACACTGAAGCTTTCTTT. It codes for CASSPRVNTEAFF.

This chain uses TRBV27 with TRBJ2-5; 8 bases match TRBD2. Germline CDR1 MNHEY, CDR2 SMNVEV (reference sequence). The CDR3 runs to 15 residues. Trimming at V came to 6 bases and at J to 2 bases, leaving 8 bases not matched to a gene. The DNA for the CDR3 is TGTGCCAGCAGACTCATAGCGGGGTCACAAGAGACCCAGTACTTC. This codes for CASRLIAGSQETQYF.

The gene calls are TRBV29-1 and TRBJ1-3, with 11 bases that match TRBD1. Germline V gives CDR1 SQVTM, CDR2 ANQGSEA. There are 17 residues in the CDR3. Germline trimming cut 8 bases from V and 2 bases from J; bases unmatched to any gene: 14. The CDR3 region has the DNA TGCAGCAAACCGGACAGGGGGCGGCGTTCACCTGGAAACACCATATATTTT. This encodes CSKPDRGRRSPGNTIYF.

V usage is TRBV19 and J usage is TRBJ2-5, with a weak D call TRBD1 (5 bases). V lost 6 bases, J lost 0 bases, and 5 bases lay in between. CDR1 and CDR2 from the germline V gene are LNHDA and SQIVND (reference sequence). CDR3 length equals 12 residues. The CDR3 loop is CASRDNQETQYF. CDR3 coding DNA: TGTGCCAGTAGGGACAACCAAGAGACCCAGTACTTC.

The chain combines TRBV7-6 with TRBJ2-5; 11 bases map to TRBD2. J was trimmed by 2 bases and V by 1 base; bases with no gene match: 3. There are 16 residues in the CDR3. Germline CDR1 reads SGHVS; CDR2 reads FNYEAQ. The CDR3 loop is CASSLGIAGGQETQYF. CDR3 nucleotide sequence: TGTGCCAGCAGCTTAGGAATAGCGGGGGGGCAAGAGACCCAGTACTTC.

The genes are TRBV13 and TRBJ1-5; D perhaps matches TRBD1 (6 bases). Trimming took 0 bases from V and 7 from J, leaving 10 bases between them. Germline loops: CDR1 PRHDT, CDR2 FYEKMQ (reference sequence). The CDR3 has 14 amino acids. The CDR3 nucleotides read TGTGCCAGCAGCTTAGGGGGGGCCGAACAGCCCCAGCATTTT. This gives the protein CASSLGGAEQPQHF.

The chain carries TRBV6-5 and TRBJ1-1; unclear D gene. The CDR3 sequence is 13 residues long. V was pared by 8 bases and J by 4 bases, with 14 bases between. Germline CDR1 reads MNHEY; CDR2 reads SVGAGI. CDR3 nucleotide sequence: TGTGCCAGCGGCAGGTCCAGTTCCACTGAAGCTTTCTTT. Translation: CASGRSSSTEAFF.

This clone occurred many times. The chain carries TRBV25-1 and TRBJ2-7, with TRBD1 as a possible D gene (6 bases). The CDR3 has 12 residues. The germline V gene encodes CDR1 MGHDK and CDR2 SYGVNS. The germline V and J ends were trimmed by 10 bases and 5 bases, with 15 bases remaining between them. CDR3 sequence reads: CATGGRGDEQYF. CDR3 nucleotide sequence: TGTGCCACCGGCGGCAGGGGCGACGAGCAGTACTTC.

This chain joins TRBV4-2 and TRBJ2-3; a weak D match, TRBD2 (6 bases). This CDR3 region has 17 residues. The germline V gene encodes CDR1 LGHNA and CDR2 YNFKEQ. Trimming shortened V by 1 base and J by 1 base, and 15 bases separated the two germline ends. The CDR3 sequence is CASSQGVGRGGTDTQYF. CDR3 nucleotide sequence: TGTGCCAGCAGCCAAGGAGTGGGGCGCGGGGGCACAGATACGCAGTATTTT.

The rearrangement joins TRBV19 to TRBJ1-5; no clear D. The CDR3 spans 15 residues. Germline loops: CDR1 LNHDA, CDR2 SQIVND (reference sequence). V was cut by 5 bases and J by 5 bases, with 16 bases left in between. This CDR3 is CASSPRSSGHQPQHF. CDR3 nucleotide sequence: TGTGCCAGTAGTCCCCGCTCCAGCGGGCATCAGCCCCAGCATTTT. Full variable domain (remainder filled in from reference TRBV19 and TRBJ1-5): DGGITQSPKYLFRKEGQNVTLSCEQNLNHDAMYWYRQDPGQGLRLIYYSQIVNDFQKGDIAEGYSVSREKKESFPLTVTSAQKNPTAFYLCASSPRSSGHQPQHFGDGTRLSIL.

V gene TRBV5-1 combines with J gene TRBJ2-5, with D maybe TRBD2 (7 bases). With 4 bases removed from V and 5 bases from J, the gap between germline ends came to 18 bases. The CDR3 totals 15 residues. Germline V gene data show CDR1 as SGHRS and CDR2 as YFSETQ. The CDR3 sequence is CASSLHGSGGETQYF. The CDR3 nucleotides are TGCGCCAGCAGCCTCCACGGTTCGGGGGGCGAGACCCAGTACTTC.

The rearrangement uses TRBV21-1 and TRBJ2-4; the listed D gene, TRBD2, was not tested against the DNA. TRBV21-1 is a known pseudogene. The CDR3 is made up of 15 amino acids. The CDR3 spells CASSKGGPAKNIQYF. The CDR3 nucleotides read TGTGCCAGCAGCAAAGGAGGGCCAGCCAAAAACATTCAGTACTTC.

The J gene is TRBJ2-7, the V gene TRBV7-8; 9 positions match TRBD2. Germline CDR1 SGHVS, CDR2 FQNEAQ. This CDR3 has 17 amino acids. With V trimmed by 5 bases and J by 0 bases, 11 bases remained unmatched. As DNA, the CDR3 is TGTGCCAGCAGCCCGCGGGGAGCGGGGGGCGCCTCCTACGAGCAGTACTTC. This translates into CASSPRGAGGASYEQYF.

The V and J genes are TRBV12-3 or TRBV12-4 and TRBJ1-1, with D perhaps TRBD1 (5 bases). CDR3 length: 13 amino acids. With 8 bases removed from V and 4 bases from J, the gap between germline ends came to 14 bases. DNA for the CDR3: TGTGCCAGCCGAACGGCGGGGGGCACTGAAGCTTTCTTT. Residues: CASRTAGGTEAFF.

The V gene is TRBV5-1, the J gene TRBJ2-7; 9 positions agree with TRBD2. Germline lookup yields CDR1 SGHRS and CDR2 YFSETQ. The CDR3 runs 15 residues. V was clipped by 4 bases and J by 6 bases; unmatched bases: 11. This CDR3 reads CASSPGVAGVGEQYF. The CDR3 DNA reads TGCGCCAGCAGCCCCGGGGTAGCGGGGGTAGGCGAGCAGTACTTC.

This chain uses TRBV15 with TRBJ1-6; tentative D call: TRBD1 (5 bases). V dropped 1 base and J dropped 8 bases, with 12 bases sitting between them. The CDR3 is 15 amino acids. Germline V gene data show CDR1 as LNHNV and CDR2 as YYDKDF (reference sequence). The CDR3 protein is CATSRVGGTDSPLHF. CDR3 in DNA: TGTGCCACCAGCAGAGTGGGGGGAACGGATTCACCCCTCCACTTT.

A few counts support this clone. The V call is TRBV5-6, the J call TRBJ1-5; the match to TRBD1 covers 7 bases. The ends lost 0 bases at V and 2 bases at J; junction bases unmatched: 2. The germline gives CDR1 SGHDT, CDR2 YYEEEE. CDR3 size: 15 residues. DNA for the CDR3: TGTGCCAGCAGCTTGGCCGGGACAGGCAATCAGCCCCAGCATTTT. This encodes CASSLAGTGNQPQHF.

The J gene is TRBJ1-6, the V gene TRBV6-5; TRBD1 is a possible D gene (6 bases). This CDR3 contains 15 residues. Trimming removed 6 bases at V and 5 bases at J, with 14 bases between. The germline CDR1 and CDR2 sequences are MNHEY and SVGAGI. The CDR3, as DNA: TGTGCCAGCAGAACGACAGGAAATGATAATTCACCCCTCCACTTT. The encoded protein is CASRTTGNDNSPLHF.